This entry lists 17 T cell receptor beta chains sequenced from one sample in a study of blood T cell repertoires in COVID-19 (dated by TCRdb to about 2020). The receptor library was made with the immunoSEQ multiplex PCR assay. Sourced from immuneACCESS, this table was stored by TCRdb with only in-frame sequences that have V and J called. A share of the clones is absent; for the studies checked, an unresolved V gene accounts for under half, and the remainder has no known explanation. For this sample the table gives fewer than 250,000 clones, of which around four fifths were detected only once. The ten biggest clones cover more than 6% of the sample. The sequencing sample was made of peripheral blood. The source of these receptors is a woman in her sixties with active or convalescent COVID-19.

The chain is built from TRBV5-6 and TRBJ1-2; D remains ambiguous. V was cut by 1 base and J by 6 bases, with 4 bases left in between. This CDR3 region has 11 residues. Germline V lookup: CDR1 SGHDT, CDR2 YYEEEE. The CDR3 coding sequence is TGTGCCAGCAGCTTGTCTGATGGCTACACCTTC. It translates to CASSLSDGYTF.

The genes are TRBV11-3 and TRBJ2-3, with D maybe TRBD2 (5 bases). Trimming shortened V by 6 bases and J by 7 bases, and 8 bases separated the two germline ends. CDR1 and CDR2 from the germline V gene are SGHNT and YENEEA. The CDR3 covers 11 residues. The CDR3 here is CASSGSNTQYF. CDR3 in DNA: TGTGCCAGCAGTGGGAGTAATACGCAGTATTTT.

The CDR3 is CASSGTGAQPQHF. The DNA of the CDR3 is TGTGCCAGCAGCGGGACAGGCGCTCAGCCCCAGCATTTT. J is TRBJ1-5 and V is TRBV2; 8 nucleotides align to TRBD1. After removal of 6 bases from V and 6 bases from J, the junction contained 4 bases not matched to a gene. The CDR3 covers 13 residues. Germline CDR1 is SNHLY and CDR2 is FYNNEI.

The chain recombines TRBV29-1 with TRBJ2-5; no definite D call. The CDR3 is 12 residues long. V was trimmed by 4 bases and J by 4 bases, leaving 10 bases between them. Germline assignment: CDR1 SQVTM and CDR2 ANQGSEA. CDR3 region: CSVATPPETQYF. In nucleotides, the CDR3 is TGCAGCGTTGCTACCCCCCCAGAGACCCAGTACTTC.

This sequence joins TRBV29-1 and TRBJ1-6, with D possibly being TRBD1 (6 bases). This CDR3 has 13 residues. V lost 5 bases, J lost 7 bases, and 12 bases lay in between. Germline V gene lookup returns CDR1 SQVTM and CDR2 ANQGSEA. The CDR3 DNA sequence: TGCAGCGTTCAGGACAGTGGAAATTCACCCCTCCACTTT. This sequence encodes CSVQDSGNSPLHF.

This clone has just a few counts. V gene TRBV19 combines with J gene TRBJ1-5, with D tentatively TRBD1 (5 bases). V lost 4 bases and J lost 4, with 20 bases in between. The CDR3 is made up of 17 amino acids. In germline, CDR1 is LNHDA, CDR2 SQIVND (reference sequence). The CDR3 loop is CASSTLGRAQPNQPQHF. Written as DNA, the CDR3 is TGTGCCAGTAGTACCCTCGGCAGGGCCCAACCAAATCAGCCCCAGCATTTT.

The CDR3 sequence: CASNGGRVSYNEQFF. The DNA for the CDR3 is TGCGCCAGCAATGGCGGGAGGGTTTCCTACAATGAGCAGTTCTTC. The chain employs TRBV5-1 and TRBJ2-1; 9 bases line up with TRBD2. Trimming at V came to 6 bases and at J to 1 base, leaving 5 bases not matched to a gene. Germline CDR1 reads SGHRS; CDR2 reads YFSETQ. The CDR3 spans 15 residues.

As DNA, the CDR3 is TGTGCCATCAGTGGCTTTGGGGGCGATGAGCAGTTCTTC. Its protein is CAISGFGGDEQFF. The chain uses TRBV10-3 and TRBJ2-1; D is possibly TRBD1 (6 bases). Germline assignment: CDR1 ENHRY and CDR2 SYGVKD. There are 13 residues in the CDR3. Trimming left V 4 bases short and J 8 bases short, with 12 bases between.

The rearrangement links TRBV28 to TRBJ2-1; 10 bases align to TRBD2. This CDR3 is 16 amino acids long. Germline CDR1 reads MDHEN; CDR2 reads SYDVKM. After removal of 6 bases from V and 1 base from J, the junction contained 6 bases not matched to a gene. The CDR3 protein is CASSKLAGRSYNEQFF. In DNA form, the CDR3 reads TGTGCCAGCAGCAAACTAGCGGGGAGATCCTACAATGAGCAGTTCTTC. Variable domain in full (rest from reference TRBV28 and TRBJ2-1): DVKVTQSSRYLVKRTGEKVFLECVQDMDHENMFWYRQDPGLGLRLIYFSYDVKMKEKGDIPEGYSVSREKKERFSLILESASTNQTSMYLCASSKLAGRSYNEQFFGPGTRLTVL.

CDR3 sequence: CTSSGTSGTYEQYV. The CDR3 DNA follows: TGCACCAGCAGCGGGACTAGCGGGACCTACGAGCAGTACGTC. V and J are TRBV1 and TRBJ2-7; TRBD2 is the table's D call and was not checked against the DNA. TRBV1 is classified as a pseudogene. This CDR3 contains 14 residues.

This sequence joins TRBV24-1 and TRBJ1-1, with TRBD1 matching over 10 bases. CDR1 and CDR2 from the germline V gene are KGHDR and SFDVKD. With 10 bases clipped from V and 1 base from J, the junction kept 17 bases outside the gene matches. The length of the CDR3 is 18 residues. CDR3 sequence reads: CATSSGTGVGASNTEAFF. CDR3 sequence (DNA): TGTGCCACGTCAAGCGGGACAGGGGTTGGCGCGTCGAACACTGAAGCTTTCTTT.

This clone showed up just once. The genes are TRBV5-1 and TRBJ2-7, with D perhaps TRBD2 (6 bases). This CDR3 region has 15 residues. Looked up from germline, CDR1 is SGHRS and CDR2 is YFSETQ. V was cut by 4 bases and J by 0 bases, with 14 bases left in between. This CDR3 reads CASSIRDSSSYEQYF. The CDR3, as DNA: TGCGCCAGCAGCATCCGGGACTCGAGCTCCTACGAGCAGTACTTC.

The V and J genes are TRBV14 and TRBJ2-1, with TRBD2 matching 10 bases. The CDR3 spans 20 residues. Germline trimming cut 3 bases from V and 3 bases from J; bases unmatched to any gene: 17. Germline V lookup: CDR1 SGHDN, CDR2 FVKESK. This chain's CDR3 is CASSHARASGRKVIYNEQFF. CDR3 bases: TGTGCCAGCAGCCATGCCAGAGCTAGCGGGAGAAAGGTTATCTACAATGAGCAGTTCTTC. Combining the CDR3 with reference TRBV14 and TRBJ2-1 gives the whole variable domain EAGVTQFPSHSVIEKGQTVTLRCDPISGHDNLYWYRRVMGKEIKFLLHFVKESKQDESGMPNNRFLAERTGGTYSTLKVQPAELEDSGVYFCASSHARASGRKVIYNEQFFGPGTRLTVL.

This sequence joins TRBV28 and TRBJ2-3; 8 nucleotides agree with TRBD2. The germline gives CDR1 MDHEN, CDR2 SYDVKM. The CDR3 totals 14 residues. J gave up 4 bases and V 8 bases, and 8 bases lay outside the gene matches. The CDR3 region is CASEPTSVPDTQYF. For the CDR3, the DNA is TGTGCCAGCGAGCCGACTAGCGTTCCAGATACGCAGTATTTT.

This rearrangement joins TRBV4-1 to TRBJ2-3; D is perhaps TRBD1 (7 bases). This CDR3 region has 16 residues. The germline gives CDR1 MGHRA, CDR2 YSYEKL. V lost 0 bases and J lost 3, with 13 bases in between. The chain's CDR3 is CASSQEWPGGTDTQYF. The DNA of the CDR3 is TGCGCCAGCAGCCAAGAGTGGCCAGGGGGGACAGATACGCAGTATTTT.

The rearrangement uses TRBV5-6 and TRBJ1-6; TRBD1 is a possible D gene (5 bases). The germline CDR1 and CDR2 sequences are SGHDT and YYEEEE. The CDR3 spans 16 residues. Trimming stripped 0 bases from V and 9 bases from J, with 16 bases between. Written as DNA, the CDR3 is TGTGCCAGCAGCTTGGTTACAGGAGGGCAGGGTTCACCCCTCCACTTT. Amino acid sequence: CASSLVTGGQGSPLHF.

The sample holds a few counts of this clone. This CDR3 reads CASSPKRGDNEQFF. CDR3 sequence (DNA): TGTGCCAGCTCACCAAAGCGGGGGGACAATGAGCAGTTCTTC. The rearrangement uses TRBV18 and TRBJ2-1, with 9 nucleotides matching TRBD2. With 2 bases clipped from V and 5 bases from J, the junction kept 1 base outside the gene matches. The germline V gene encodes CDR1 KGHSH and CDR2 LQKENI. The CDR3 is 14 amino acids. Filled out from reference TRBV18 and TRBJ2-1, the complete variable domain reads NAGVMQNPRHLVRRRGQEARLRCSPMKGHSHVYWYRQLPEEGLKFMVYLQKENIIDESGMPKERFSAEFPKEGPSILRIQQVVRGDSAAYFCASSPKRGDNEQFFGPGTRLTVL.